This T cell receptor (beta chain) was sequenced during a study of OX40 agonist ivuxolimab in advanced cancers. The overall study: Every 2 weeks, patients received ivuxolimab intravenously, dosed at 0.01 to 10 mg/kg. Study-level results: Clones of CD4+ and CD8+ blood T cells grew by week 6 at doses of 0.1 to 3.0 mg/kg. Some patients without response likewise showed low normalized clonal expansion. It was not determined which antigens were specifically recognized by the peripheral T cells that had undergone clonal expansion.

Concerning this clone: Its specificity is unknown.

Sequenced by immunoSEQ multiplex PCR; TCRdb stores in-frame clones only, minus some. The sample holds about 50,000 clones, around four fifths seen once. The CDR3 consists of 14 residues. After removal of 5 bases from V and 5 bases from J, the junction contained 7 bases not matched to a gene. CDR1 and CDR2 from the germline V gene are SEHNR and FQNEAQ (reference sequence). The source of this sequence is an adult with an advanced solid tumor such as melanoma, head and neck, liver or kidney cancer. The chain is built from TRBV7-9 and TRBJ1-1; 8 nucleotides line up with TRBD1. The source material was CD4+ or CD8+ T cells sorted from blood, sampled in a trial of the OX40 agonist ivuxolimab. The CDR3 region has the DNA TGTGCCAGCAGCCCAGGACAGGGTCGGACTGAAGCTTTCTTT. This sequence encodes CASSPGQGRTEAFF.